The 8 T cell receptor beta chains presented below share a single source sample, sequenced in a study of OX40 agonist ivuxolimab in advanced cancers. Repertoires were generated with immunoSEQ multiplex PCR, while TCRdb's copy carries only in-frame clones and drops some. The sample shows under 70,000 clones, about nine tenths of them seen only once. The sample here was CD4+ or CD8+ T cells sorted from blood, taken in a trial of the OX40 agonist ivuxolimab. The receptor source for this set is an adult with an advanced solid tumor such as melanoma, head and neck, liver or kidney cancer.

The chain uses TRBV15 and TRBJ2-7, with TRBD1 as a possible D gene (5 bases). The germline V and J ends were trimmed by 4 bases and 2 bases, with 9 bases remaining between them. Germline-derived CDR1 and CDR2 are LNHNV and YYDKDF (reference sequence). This CDR3 has 13 amino acids. The CDR3: CATSTETAYEQYF. The CDR3 DNA reads TGTGCCACCAGCACCGAGACAGCCTACGAGCAGTACTTC.

The chain employs TRBV6-5 and TRBJ2-5, with 7 bases aligning to TRBD1. Germline values: CDR1 MNHEY, CDR2 SVGAGI. V gave up 6 bases and J gave up 2 bases; unmatched junction bases: 9. This CDR3 is built from 15 residues. The CDR3 reads CASRRTPGQQETQYF. The DNA for the CDR3 is TGTGCCAGCAGACGAACTCCGGGACAGCAAGAGACCCAGTACTTC.

This chain links TRBV5-4 with TRBJ2-3; TRBD2 matches 9 bases. This CDR3 spans 16 amino acids. Trimming at V came to 4 bases and at J to 4 bases, leaving 10 bases not matched to a gene. Per germline, CDR1 SGHNT and CDR2 YYREEE (reference sequence). The CDR3 sequence: CASSGGVAGVADTQYF. The CDR3 coding sequence is TGTGCCAGCAGCGGGGGGGTAGCGGGAGTCGCAGATACGCAGTATTTT.

V and J are TRBV7-2 and TRBJ2-2; D possibly corresponds to TRBD1 (5 bases). V lost 5 bases, J lost 1 base, and 8 bases lay in between. CDR3 length equals 14 residues. Per the germline V gene, CDR1 is SGHTA and CDR2 is FQGNSA. Here the CDR3 reads CASSPDRNTGELFF. CDR3 DNA sequence: TGTGCCAGCAGCCCCGACAGGAACACCGGGGAGCTGTTTTTT.

This chain connects TRBV7-9 to TRBJ2-7, with 7 nucleotides matching TRBD1. CDR1 SEHNR and CDR2 FQNEAQ come from the germline V gene (reference sequence). This CDR3 comprises 13 residues. Trimming removed 4 bases from V and 9 bases from J; junction bases left unmatched: 9. The DNA of the CDR3 is TGTGCCAGCAGCTCGACAGGGTTTTTGGGGCAGTACTTC. Translating it yields CASSSTGFLGQYF. The full variable domain, its missing parts supplied by reference TRBV7-9 and TRBJ2-7, is DTGVSQNPRHKITKRGQNVTFRCDPISEHNRLYWYRQTLGQGPEFLTYFQNEAQLEKSRLLSDRFSAERPKGSFSTLEIQRTEQGDSAMYLCASSSTGFLGQYFGPGTRLTVT.

V is TRBV4-2 and J is TRBJ1-3, with D possibly TRBD1 on 6 matching bases. Germline V CDR1 and CDR2: LGHNA, YNFKEQ. The CDR3 consists of 16 residues. Trimming cost V 4 bases and J 2 bases, with 15 bases left between them. As DNA, the CDR3 is TGTGCCAGCAGCCGGGCAGGGGAAACGGCTGGAAACACCATATATTTT. Protein: CASSRAGETAGNTIYF.

The chain uses TRBV7-9 and TRBJ2-7, with D maybe TRBD1 (6 bases). V was cut by 4 bases and J by 1 base, with 14 bases left in between. The CDR3 covers 15 residues. Germline V gene data show CDR1 as SEHNR and CDR2 as FQNEAQ (reference sequence). The CDR3 DNA reads as TGTGCCAGCAGCTCCACAGGGATTCTATCCTACGAGCAGTACTTC. Translation: CASSSTGILSYEQYF. Combining the CDR3 with reference TRBV7-9 and TRBJ2-7 gives the whole variable domain DTGVSQNPRHKITKRGQNVTFRCDPISEHNRLYWYRQTLGQGPEFLTYFQNEAQLEKSRLLSDRFSAERPKGSFSTLEIQRTEQGDSAMYLCASSSTGILSYEQYFGPGTRLTVT.

V usage is TRBV5-6 and J usage is TRBJ1-2; D is possibly TRBD1 (6 bases). V was shortened by 6 bases and J by 4 bases, with 16 bases between the two germline ends. In germline, CDR1 is SGHDT, CDR2 YYEEEE. The CDR3 is 14 amino acids. CDR3: CASNEGGLVYGYTF. CDR3 bases: TGTGCCAGCAATGAAGGGGGTTTGGTCTATGGCTACACCTTC.